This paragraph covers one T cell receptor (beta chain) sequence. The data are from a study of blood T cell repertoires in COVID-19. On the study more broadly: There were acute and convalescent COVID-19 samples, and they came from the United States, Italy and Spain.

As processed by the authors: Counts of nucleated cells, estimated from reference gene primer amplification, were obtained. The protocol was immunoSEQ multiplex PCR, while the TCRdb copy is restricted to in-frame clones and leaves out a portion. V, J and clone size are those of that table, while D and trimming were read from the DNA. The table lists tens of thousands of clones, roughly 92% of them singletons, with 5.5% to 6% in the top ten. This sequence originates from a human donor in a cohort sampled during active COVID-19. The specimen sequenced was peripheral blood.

The CDR3 sequence is CASSPTGGYNSPLHF. Written as DNA, the CDR3 is TGTGCCAGTAGTCCCACAGGGGGCTATAATTCACCCCTCCACTTT. The chain links TRBV19 to TRBJ1-6; TRBD1 matches 8 bases. The CDR3 runs to 15 residues. CDR1 is LNHDA, CDR2 SQIVND, per germline (reference sequence). Trimming took 5 bases from V and 3 from J; bases not matched to a gene: 3. Full variable domain (outside the CDR3, taken from reference TRBV19 and TRBJ1-6): DGGITQSPKYLFRKEGQNVTLSCEQNLNHDAMYWYRQDPGQGLRLIYYSQIVNDFQKGDIAEGYSVSREKKESFPLTVTSAQKNPTAFYLCASSPTGGYNSPLHFGNGTRLTVT.